Below are 32 T cell receptor beta chains sequenced from a single sample in a study of cytomegalovirus exposure and HLA in healthy donors. The study ran its PCR with 60 Vbeta and 13 Jbeta primers. Only in-frame clones appear in the TCRdb table, and some are missing; sequencing was by immunoSEQ multiplex PCR. The sample has roughly 100,000 clones, 13% to 15% seen once. The sequencing input was PBMCs. These receptors originate from a female donor in good health and CMV-seronegative.

This chain links TRBV5-4 with TRBJ2-1; D may be TRBD1 (5 bases). Deletions cut 1 base from V and 6 bases from J, with 17 bases between. There are 16 residues in the CDR3. From germline, CDR1 is SGHNT and CDR2 YYREEE (reference sequence). The CDR3 sequence is CASSLTLGQGSNEQFF. Written as DNA, the CDR3 is TGTGCCAGCAGCTTGACCCTGGGGCAGGGCTCCAATGAGCAGTTCTTC.

In this sample, this clone turned up a few times. V gene TRBV28 combines with J gene TRBJ2-5, with 13 bases identical to TRBD2. CDR1 and CDR2 (germline): MDHEN, SYDVKM. Unmatched junction bases numbered 7, after V lost 4 bases and J lost 5 bases. The CDR3 has 16 residues. CDR3 region: CASSSPGLAGEETQYF. In nucleotides, the CDR3 is TGTGCCAGCAGTTCGCCCGGACTAGCGGGAGAGGAGACCCAGTACTTC.

This clone was detected only a few times. The chain couples TRBV28 to TRBJ1-4; D is undetermined. The V and J ends lost 5 bases and 0 bases respectively, with 7 bases between them. This CDR3 contains 14 residues. CDR1 is MDHEN, CDR2 SYDVKM, per germline. CDR3 region: CASSPEATNEKLFF. CDR3 nucleotides: TGTGCCAGCAGTCCAGAAGCAACTAATGAAAAACTGTTTTTT.

The chain uses TRBV30 and TRBJ2-5; D is possibly TRBD1 (5 bases). Deletions cut 0 bases from V and 5 bases from J, with 16 bases between. Germline V gene lookup returns CDR1 GTSNPN and CDR2 SVGIG (reference sequence). CDR3 length: 15 residues. CDR3 sequence (DNA): TGTGCCTGGAGTGTATGGGGCATTTTATGGGAGACCCAGTACTTC. Protein: CAWSVWGILWETQYF.

There are a few counts of this clone. This chain uses TRBV7-9 with TRBJ1-3, with no clear D. The germline V gene has CDR1 SEHNR and CDR2 FQNEAQ (reference sequence). The germline V and J ends were trimmed by 1 base and 2 bases, with 9 bases remaining between them. CDR3 length: 15 residues. Here the CDR3 DNA reads TGTGCCAGCAGCTTAGACAGAAATCCTGGAAACACCATATATTTT. It codes for CASSLDRNPGNTIYF.

This clone was counted at least ten times. The V gene is TRBV2, the J gene TRBJ1-6; 10 nucleotides agree with TRBD1. The CDR3 runs to 13 residues. The V gene end was trimmed by 11 bases and the J gene end by 7 bases; junction bases not matched to a gene: 5. Germline V gives CDR1 SNHLY, CDR2 FYNNEI. CDR3 region: CAGTGDPNSPLHF. The CDR3 DNA reads as TGTGCCGGGACAGGGGATCCCAATTCACCCCTCCACTTT.

The chain combines TRBV9 with TRBJ1-4; 9 bases line up with TRBD1. This CDR3 spans 14 amino acids. Germline V gene data show CDR1 as SGDLS and CDR2 as YYNGEE. V trimming: 4 bases; J trimming: 8 bases; junction bases outside the gene matches: 6. The CDR3 reads CASSPRTGEEKLFF. The CDR3 DNA reads TGTGCCAGCAGCCCACGGACAGGGGAAGAAAAACTGTTTTTT.

This chain links TRBV4-1 with TRBJ2-7; tentatively, D is TRBD1 (7 bases). The V gene's germline CDR1 is MGHRA and CDR2 YSYEKL. Trimming shortened V by 4 bases and J by 0 bases, and 13 bases separated the two germline ends. The CDR3 loop spans 15 amino acids. Here the CDR3 DNA reads TGCGCCAGCAGCCCTGGGACAGCGGGCTCCTACGAGCAGTACTTC. Encoded protein: CASSPGTAGSYEQYF.

The rearrangement uses TRBV19 and TRBJ2-5, with D uncertain. Deletions cut 6 bases from V and 5 bases from J, with 13 bases between. The germline V gene encodes CDR1 LNHDA and CDR2 SQIVND (reference sequence). The CDR3 has 13 amino acids. The CDR3 region is CASSDFNGETQYF. DNA for the CDR3: TGTGCCAGTAGCGACTTCAATGGTGAGACCCAGTACTTC.

This clone was counted between two and nine times. V and J are TRBV5-6 and TRBJ2-7, with D possibly being TRBD2 (5 bases). CDR1 and CDR2 (germline): SGHDT, YYEEEE. This CDR3 region has 11 residues. Between the trimmed V and J ends, which lost 6 bases and 7 bases, there was a span of 11 bases. CDR3 region: CASNLSGEQYF. The CDR3 coding sequence is TGTGCCAGCAACCTCTCGGGGGAGCAGTACTTC.

V and J are TRBV5-1 and TRBJ2-2; TRBD2 agrees at 7 bases. V lost 0 bases and J lost 7; bases outside the gene matches: 6. The CDR3 length is 15 residues. CDR1 and CDR2 from the germline V gene are SGHRS and YFSETQ. The CDR3 spells CASSLDGGGIGELFF. The CDR3 DNA is TGCGCCAGCAGCTTGGACGGCGGGGGAATCGGGGAGCTGTTTTTT.

This chain joins TRBV11-2 and TRBJ2-4, with D possibly TRBD1 on 5 matching bases. The CDR3 totals 16 residues. V was pared by 5 bases and J by 0 bases, with 14 bases between. CDR1 is SGHAT and CDR2 is FQNNGV in the germline V gene. The chain's CDR3 is CASSLGQTLAKNIQYF. The DNA of the CDR3 is TGTGCCAGCAGCCTTGGACAAACACTAGCCAAAAACATTCAGTACTTC.

This clone was seen a few times. The chain couples TRBV18 to TRBJ1-2; 10 nucleotides line up with TRBD1. V lost 4 bases and J lost 1; bases outside the gene matches: 6. Germline V gene sequence: CDR1 KGHSH, CDR2 LQKENI. CDR3 length: 16 residues. The CDR3 spells CASSRYGQGDNYGYTF. In DNA, the CDR3 is TGTGCCAGCTCACGATACGGACAGGGGGATAACTATGGCTACACCTTC.

The CDR3 DNA sequence: TGTGCCAGCAGCCCAGGGGCACAGTTAGACTACGAGCAGTACTTC. Amino acid sequence: CASSPGAQLDYEQYF. This rearrangement joins TRBV7-6 to TRBJ2-7; D perhaps matches TRBD1 (6 bases). V was shortened by 5 bases and J by 3 bases, with 17 bases between the two germline ends. Germline lookup yields CDR1 SGHVS and CDR2 FNYEAQ. The length of the CDR3 is 15 residues. Supplemented by reference TRBV7-6 and TRBJ2-7, the full variable domain reads GAGVSQSPRYKVTKRGQDVALRCDPISGHVSLYWYRQALGQGPEFLTYFNYEAQQDKSGLPNDRFSAERPEGSISTLTIQRTEQRDSAMYRCASSPGAQLDYEQYFGPGTRLTVT.

In DNA, the CDR3 is TGTGCCAGCAGCTTGGGGACAGGGGGATTCACCGGGGAGCTGTTTTTT. It specifies CASSLGTGGFTGELFF. The V and J genes are TRBV5-5 and TRBJ2-2, with 10 bases matching TRBD1. This CDR3 is built from 16 residues. The ends lost 0 bases at V and 4 bases at J; junction bases unmatched: 3. Germline V gene data show CDR1 as SGHKS and CDR2 as YYEKEE (reference sequence).

This clone was observed a handful of times. The chain has TRBV4-1 and TRBJ2-3, with 9 bases fitting TRBD1. The germline V gene has CDR1 MGHRA and CDR2 YSYEKL. J lost 3 bases, V lost 0 bases, and 1 base had no gene match. The length of the CDR3 is 15 residues. This CDR3 is CASSQEDRGTDTQYF. CDR3 coding DNA: TGCGCCAGCAGCCAAGAGGACAGGGGTACAGATACGCAGTATTTT.

In this sample, this clone turned up a few times. The rearrangement links TRBV19 to TRBJ1-2; D remains unclear. V shed 4 bases and J shed 8 bases, with 23 bases lying between them. The CDR3 has 16 residues. Germline CDR1 is LNHDA and CDR2 is SQIVND (reference sequence). Here the CDR3 DNA reads TGTGCCAGTAGTACCGTCCCGGCAGGCTCCGTTTCGGGCTACACCTTC. Its translation: CASSTVPAGSVSGYTF.

This clone was seen a handful of times. The rearrangement joins TRBV19 to TRBJ1-2; TRBD1 aligns across 9 bases. The CDR3 covers 12 residues. CDR1 is LNHDA and CDR2 is SQIVND in the germline V gene (reference sequence). V shed 10 bases and J 7 bases; nucleotides not matched to a gene: 7. The CDR3 nucleotides read TGTGCCACCGGGACAGGGACCAGTGGCTACACCTTC. Protein sequence: CATGTGTSGYTF.

The chain is built from TRBV7-9 and TRBJ2-1; 11 positions agree with TRBD2. The CDR3 is 18 amino acids. The germline CDR1 and CDR2 sequences are SEHNR and FQNEAQ (reference sequence). Germline trimming cut 2 bases from V and 5 bases from J; bases unmatched to any gene: 11. As DNA, the CDR3 is TGTGCCAGCAGCTTAATTTGGGAGACTAGCGGGAAAAACAATGAGCAGTTCTTC. This encodes CASSLIWETSGKNNEQFF. Complete variable domain (other parts from reference TRBV7-9 and TRBJ2-1): DTGVSQNPRHKITKRGQNVTFRCDPISEHNRLYWYRQTLGQGPEFLTYFQNEAQLEKSRLLSDRFSAERPKGSFSTLEIQRTEQGDSAMYLCASSLIWETSGKNNEQFFGPGTRLTVL.

This clone was counted between two and nine times. The chain carries TRBV21-1 and TRBJ1-4. TRBV21-1 is termed a pseudogene. The CDR3 extends over 11 amino acids. The CDR3 protein is CASSKRGTLFF. The CDR3, as DNA: TGTGCCAGCAGCAAACGGGGGACACTGTTTTTT.

This clone appeared a few times. The chain employs TRBV4-3 and TRBJ1-1; D is perhaps TRBD1 (5 bases). Looked up from germline, CDR1 is LGHNA and CDR2 is YSLEER. With 0 bases removed from V and 6 bases from J, the gap between germline ends came to 14 bases. The CDR3 is made up of 15 amino acids. For the CDR3, the DNA is TGCGCCAGCAGCCAAGACAGGGTACGGGTCTCTGAAGCTTTCTTT. Its translation: CASSQDRVRVSEAFF.

V usage is TRBV5-1 and J usage is TRBJ1-1, with 7 positions matching TRBD1. The CDR3 sequence is 14 residues long. Germline V gives CDR1 SGHRS, CDR2 YFSETQ. Germline trimming cut 4 bases from V and 0 bases from J; bases unmatched to any gene: 3. The CDR3: CASSGTALNTEAFF. As DNA, the CDR3 is TGCGCCAGCAGCGGGACAGCCTTGAACACTGAAGCTTTCTTT.

V is TRBV9 and J is TRBJ2-3, with no clear D. In germline, CDR1 is SGDLS, CDR2 YYNGEE. There are 11 residues in the CDR3. V dropped 4 bases and J dropped 6 bases, with 6 bases sitting between them. The CDR3 protein is CASSLGDTQYF. The CDR3 nucleotides read TGTGCCAGCAGCCTTGGCGATACGCAGTATTTT. Based on the CDR3 plus reference TRBV9 and TRBJ2-3, the full variable domain is DSGVTQTPKHLITATGQRVTLRCSPRSGDLSVYWYQQSLDQGLQFLIQYYNGEERAKGNILERFSAQQFPDLHSELNLSSLELGDSALYFCASSLGDTQYFGPGTRLTVL.

This sequence joins TRBV5-6 and TRBJ1-4; no firm D call. The CDR3 has 14 residues. Trimming stripped 6 bases from V and 0 bases from J, with 9 bases between. CDR1 and CDR2 from the germline V gene are SGHDT and YYEEEE. CDR3 loop: CASIRYATNEKLFF. The CDR3, as DNA: TGTGCCAGCATCCGGTATGCAACTAATGAAAAACTGTTTTTT.

This clone was found once. The chain is built from TRBV5-6 and TRBJ2-7; tentatively, D is TRBD1 (6 bases). The CDR3 extends over 19 amino acids. Germline assignment: CDR1 SGHDT and CDR2 YYEEEE. Trimming stripped 2 bases from V and 1 base from J, with 25 bases between. The CDR3 loop reads CASSFFLVVGTKDSYEQYF. Here the CDR3 DNA reads TGTGCCAGCAGCTTTTTTTTGGTGGTGGGGACAAAAGATTCCTACGAGCAGTACTTC.

This clone was detected only a few times. The rearrangement links TRBV5-5 to TRBJ2-2; 7 bases match TRBD1. J was trimmed by 9 bases and V by 3 bases; bases with no gene match: 14. CDR3 length equals 16 residues. Germline lookup yields CDR1 SGHKS and CDR2 YYEKEE (reference sequence). CDR3 in amino acids: CASSSIGQVGTWELFF. CDR3 nucleotides: TGTGCCAGCAGCTCGATTGGACAGGTTGGGACCTGGGAGCTGTTTTTT.

CDR3 loop: CASSSGTGWSGNTIYF. As DNA, the CDR3 is TGTGCCAGCAGCTCGGGGACAGGGTGGTCTGGAAACACCATATATTTT. J is TRBJ1-3 and V is TRBV11-2, with 9 bases that match TRBD1. The CDR3 sequence is 16 residues long. With V trimmed by 4 bases and J by 1 base, 5 bases remained unmatched. Germline CDR1 and CDR2: SGHAT and FQNNGV. Supplemented by reference TRBV11-2 and TRBJ1-3, the full variable domain reads EAGVAQSPRYKIIEKRQSVAFWCNPISGHATLYWYQQILGQGPKLLIQFQNNGVVDDSQLPKDRFSAERLKGVDSTLKIQPAKLEDSAVYLCASSSGTGWSGNTIYFGEGSWLTVV.

This chain connects TRBV2 to TRBJ2-1, with 9 positions matching TRBD1. CDR3 length equals 15 residues. The germline CDR1 and CDR2 sequences are SNHLY and FYNNEI. Trimming cost V 6 bases and J 4 bases; bases outside gene matches: 7. The CDR3 sequence is CASRATGGGYNEQFF. DNA of the CDR3: TGTGCCAGCAGAGCGACAGGGGGAGGATACAATGAGCAGTTCTTC.

The J gene is TRBJ2-6, the V gene TRBV7-6; D perhaps matches TRBD2 (6 bases). V shed 2 bases and J shed 0 bases, with 11 bases lying between them. The CDR3 length is 17 residues. Germline V gene lookup returns CDR1 SGHVS and CDR2 FNYEAQ. The CDR3, as DNA: TGTGCCAGCAGCTTAAGTTCCGGGAGCTCTGGGGCCAACGTCCTGACTTTC. Protein: CASSLSSGSSGANVLTF.

The chain combines TRBV7-2 with TRBJ2-1; 11 bases agree with TRBD2. The CDR3 length is 17 residues. With V trimmed by 5 bases and J by 5 bases, 11 bases remained unmatched. Germline V CDR1 and CDR2: SGHTA, FQGNSA. In DNA, the CDR3 is TGTGCCAGCAGCACCCATTCCGGGACTAGCGGAAACAATGAGCAGTTCTTC. Protein sequence: CASSTHSGTSGNNEQFF.

The rearrangement uses TRBV6-5 and TRBJ2-7; 11 bases map to TRBD2. CDR1 and CDR2 from the germline V gene are MNHEY and SVGAGI. J was trimmed by 6 bases and V by 5 bases; bases with no gene match: 6. The CDR3 sequence is 14 residues long. CDR3 DNA sequence: TGTGCCAGCAGTAGTCTAGCGGGGGGAATCGAGCAGTACTTC. Protein product: CASSSLAGGIEQYF.

This chain connects TRBV28 to TRBJ1-4; unclear D gene. Germline V gene sequence: CDR1 MDHEN, CDR2 SYDVKM. The CDR3 is made up of 14 amino acids. Between the trimmed V and J ends, which lost 5 bases and 8 bases, there was a span of 15 bases. CDR3 residues: CASSLGANNEKLFF. In DNA, the CDR3 is TGTGCCAGCAGTCTTGGAGCTAACAACGAAAAACTGTTTTTT.